The table lists the clone carrying this TCR beta chain with a few counts. Its antigen is unknown. The data belong to a study of shared clonotypes between healthy human individuals. Study conclusions and caveats: The study's rarefaction showed incomplete sorted-subset sequencing despite large depth.

Generated by immunoSEQ multiplex PCR, the TCRdb table keeps only in-frame clones and is missing some. The table records millions of clones, roughly 96% of them present only once. This CDR3 is built from 13 residues. The ends were cut back, 8 bases at V and 4 bases at J, with 14 bases in the middle. Germline-derived CDR1 and CDR2 are MDHEN and SYDVKM. The source is a man aged 18 to 30 in good health. Sequencing was done on a sample of naive CD4+ T cells sorted from blood. Subset of the sample: CD45RA+ positively selected. The chain couples TRBV28 to TRBJ1-2; D unclear. CDR3 nucleotides: TGTGCCAGCGGGGAACATTTATCCTATGGCTACACCTTC. As protein: CASGEHLSYGYTF.